This T cell receptor (beta chain) was sequenced during a study of blood T cell repertoires in COVID-19. The length of the CDR3 is 12 residues. Germline V CDR1 and CDR2: MDHEN, SYDVKM. The V gene lost 5 bases and the J gene lost 2 bases, with 7 bases spanning the gap. The method was immunoSEQ multiplex PCR; TCRdb's version includes in-frame clones alone and lacks a portion of them. The sample lists some 75,000 clones, roughly 80% seen once, with 9.5% to 15% in the top ten. The rearrangement joins TRBV28 to TRBJ2-7, with D hard to call. The sequence was obtained from a man in his fifties or sixties with COVID-19, enrolled during active disease. What was sequenced was peripheral blood. In nucleotides, the CDR3 is TGTGCCAGCAGTACCCGGGCCTACGAGCAGTACTTC. Amino acids: CASSTRAYEQYF.